The 26 T cell receptor beta chains listed next were all sequenced from one sample in a study of T cells after yellow fever vaccination. TCRdb passed the 5' RACE reads through MiXCR, listing each CDR3 protein once. The sample has roughly 240,000 distinct CDR3 sequences, 5.5% to 8.5% seen once. Sequencing was performed on CD4+ T cells sorted from PBMCs, taken on the day of the yellow fever booster vaccination. The receptors come from a man aged 25-45 years who received the YFV17D yellow fever vaccine.

This clonotype was observed a handful of times. A read error is possible here, since a much larger clone lies one base away. This chain connects TRBV7-2 to TRBJ2-3; D is ambiguous. This CDR3 has 13 residues. Trimming left V 3 bases short and J 3 bases short, with 7 bases between. The germline gives CDR1 SGHTA, CDR2 FQGNSA. The CDR3: CASSFGPTDTQYF. CDR3 DNA sequence: TGTGCCAGCAGCTTCGGGCCGACAGATACGCAGTATTTT.

This rearrangement joins TRBV21-1 to TRBJ2-7. TRBV21-1 is flagged as a pseudogene. The CDR3 runs to 12 residues. CDR3 coding DNA: TGTGAACGAGAACCTACAACTTACGAGCAGTACTTC. Its translation is CEREPTTYEQYF.

Comments on this clonotype: A read error is possible here, since a much larger clone lies one base away. The V call is TRBV6-2 or TRBV6-3, the J call TRBJ1-4; TRBD1 is a possible D gene (5 bases). Trimming took off 8 bases at V and 7 bases at J, with 11 bases between the two ends. Germline lookup yields CDR1 MNHEY and CDR2 SVGEGT. The CDR3 spans 12 residues. The CDR3 loop is CASGGSIEKLFF. As DNA, the CDR3 is TGTGCCAGCGGGGGGTCCATTGAAAAACTGTTTTTT.

The chain recombines TRBV5-4 with TRBJ1-4; tentatively, D is TRBD1 (5 bases). V lost 4 bases, J lost 13 bases, and 14 bases lay in between. The germline V gene has CDR1 SGHNT and CDR2 YYREEE (reference sequence). The length of the CDR3 is 12 residues. The CDR3 DNA reads as TGTGCCAGCAGCGCGGATCGGAGGGGACTGTTTTTT. Translating it yields CASSADRRGLFF.

This clonotype was counted at least ten times. The gene calls are TRBV12-3 or TRBV12-4 and TRBJ2-1; D remains ambiguous. Trimming shortened V by 5 bases and J by 9 bases, and 17 bases separated the two germline ends. This CDR3 comprises 14 residues. CDR3 coding DNA: TGTGCCAGCAGTCCCCAGCCCTGGGTTACTGAGCAGTTCTTC. This codes for CASSPQPWVTEQFF.

This clonotype was detected a few times. The chain combines TRBV20-1 with TRBJ1-4; TRBD1 might be the D (5 bases). Germline CDR1 is DFQATT and CDR2 is SNEGSKA (reference sequence). Trimming pared 0 bases from V and 8 bases from J, leaving 13 bases between. The CDR3 is 14 residues long. CDR3 loop: CSAREEEGTEKLFF. The CDR3 DNA reads as TGCAGTGCTAGAGAGGAAGAGGGGACCGAAAAACTGTTTTTT.

This chain joins TRBV5-1 and TRBJ2-1; perhaps TRBD2 as D (6 bases). The CDR3 is made up of 16 amino acids. The V and J ends lost 5 bases and 3 bases respectively, with 18 bases between them. The germline gives CDR1 SGHRS, CDR2 YFSETQ. CDR3 bases: TGCGCCAGCAGAGCGGGTAGACTCACAGGCTACAATGAGCAGTTCTTC. Translating gives CASRAGRLTGYNEQFF. The full variable domain, with the rest looked up from reference TRBV5-1 and TRBJ2-1, is KAGVTQTPRYLIKTRGQQVTLSCSPISGHRSVSWYQQTPGQGLQFLFEYFSETQRNKGNFPGRFSGRQFSNSRSEMNVSTLELGDSALYLCASRAGRLTGYNEQFFGPGTRLTVL.

The chain employs TRBV7-2 and TRBJ2-2; no clear D gene. V dropped 0 bases and J dropped 8 bases, with 13 bases sitting between them. Germline CDR1 reads SGHTA; CDR2 reads FQGNSA. This CDR3 is 15 amino acids long. The CDR3 nucleotides are TGTGCCAGCAGCTTAGCGGGCGCCTCGAGAGGGGAGCTGTTTTTT. As protein: CASSLAGASRGELFF.

As to this clonotype: A much more abundant neighbour one base away suggests this may be a read error. The chain links TRBV20-1 to TRBJ2-1; TRBD2 agrees at 8 bases. Germline V gene lookup returns CDR1 DFQATT and CDR2 SNEGSKA (reference sequence). The CDR3 spans 15 residues. With 6 bases clipped from V and 7 bases from J, the junction kept 14 bases outside the gene matches. CDR3 DNA: TGCAGTGCCACCGAAGTAGCGGGGAATCGGAATGAGCAGTTCTTC. Translating it yields CSATEVAGNRNEQFF.

This clonotype has only a few counts. The chain is built from TRBV15 and TRBJ1-5; D gene unclear. The CDR3 contains 15 residues. The germline V and J ends were trimmed by 2 bases and 0 bases, with 8 bases remaining between them. Germline V CDR1 and CDR2: LNHNV, YYDKDF (reference sequence). CDR3 residues: CATSRSPSSNQPQHF. The CDR3 DNA sequence: TGTGCCACCAGCAGATCCCCCTCTAGCAATCAGCCCCAGCATTTT. Full variable domain (missing parts from reference TRBV15 and TRBJ1-5): DAMVIQNPRYQVTQFGKPVTLSCSQTLNHNVMYWYQQKSSQAPKLLFHYYDKDFNNEADTPDNFQSRRPNTSFCFLDIRSPGLGDTAMYLCATSRSPSSNQPQHFGDGTRLSIL.

In its sample, this clonotype was seen many times. The gene calls are TRBV7-2 and TRBJ2-7, with a tentative D call TRBD1 (7 bases). Germline V gene lookup returns CDR1 SGHTA and CDR2 FQGNSA. This CDR3 comprises 15 residues. Between the trimmed V and J ends, which lost 5 bases and 2 bases, there was a span of 16 bases. The CDR3 DNA reads as TGTGCCAGCAGCGAGACAGGGAGGACACCCTACGAGCAGTACTTC. It codes for CASSETGRTPYEQYF.

This clonotype was observed many times. The genes are TRBV6-1 and TRBJ2-7; 7 nucleotides agree with TRBD1. The CDR3 is made up of 16 amino acids. Germline loops: CDR1 MNHNS, CDR2 SASEGT. After removal of 6 bases from V and 2 bases from J, the junction contained 13 bases not matched to a gene. The CDR3 protein is CASRGQGQFNPYEQYF. CDR3 DNA: TGTGCCAGCAGAGGCCAGGGACAGTTCAATCCCTACGAGCAGTACTTC.

This clonotype has only a few counts. This chain joins TRBV12-3 or TRBV12-4 and TRBJ2-1, with D possibly matching TRBD2 (6 bases). Trimming took off 5 bases at V and 0 bases at J, with 20 bases between the two ends. This CDR3 is built from 18 residues. This chain's CDR3 is CASSSLPKRASSYNEQFF. CDR3 nucleotides: TGTGCCAGCAGTAGCCTCCCCAAGCGGGCGAGCTCCTACAATGAGCAGTTCTTC.

This sequence joins TRBV29-1 and TRBJ1-5, with unresolved D. The CDR3 totals 13 residues. V lost 6 bases to trimming and J lost 0 bases, with 9 bases between them. The germline gives CDR1 SQVTM, CDR2 ANQGSEA. DNA for the CDR3: TGCAGCGTGGGAGCAGATAGCAATCAGCCCCAGCATTTT. It yields the protein CSVGADSNQPQHF.

This chain links TRBV5-6 with TRBJ2-7; the D is unclear. CDR3 size: 12 residues. The V gene lost 5 bases and the J gene lost 9 bases, with 15 bases spanning the gap. CDR1 and CDR2 from the germline V gene are SGHDT and YYEEEE. The CDR3 region has the DNA TGTGCCAGCAGAACAACAGTGGGCGGGCAGTACTTC. Its translation is CASRTTVGGQYF.

This clonotype occurred a few times. V gene TRBV28 combines with J gene TRBJ2-1; D gene ambiguous. The V end lost 1 base, the J end lost 5 bases, and 12 bases lay between the germline ends. This CDR3 contains 15 residues. Germline V gene data show CDR1 as MDHEN and CDR2 as SYDVKM. CDR3 amino acids: CASSLFSAPHNEQFF. CDR3 nucleotides: TGTGCCAGCAGTTTATTCTCCGCACCTCACAATGAGCAGTTCTTC.

Regarding this clonotype: An end of the junction does not agree with germline; a read error may underlie this. The V and J genes are TRBV3-1 and TRBJ2-7; TRBD2 agrees at 11 bases. CDR3 length equals 15 residues. Germline CDR1 and CDR2: LGHDT and YNNKEL (reference sequence). CDR3 coding DNA: TGTGCCACCAGCAAATACGGGACTAGCGGCTACGAGCAGTACTTC. As protein: CATSKYGTSGYEQYF.

Note on this clonotype: The final CDR3 position lacks the conserved phenylalanine or tryptophan, pointing to a likely read error. V usage is TRBV7-2 and J usage is TRBJ2-5; D is undetermined. Looked up from germline, CDR1 is SGHTA and CDR2 is FQGNSA. The CDR3 is 14 amino acids. The germline V and J ends were trimmed by 6 bases and 2 bases, with 13 bases remaining between them. The CDR3 loop is CASSRRSFQETQYL. CDR3 DNA sequence: TGTGCCAGCAGTAGGCGGAGTTTTCAAGAGACCCAGTACCTC.

The chain recombines TRBV11-2 with TRBJ2-1, with 13 bases lining up with TRBD2. CDR1 and CDR2 from the germline V gene are SGHAT and FQNNGV. The CDR3 sequence is 15 residues long. V trimming: 6 bases; J trimming: 4 bases; junction bases outside the gene matches: 3. The CDR3 region is CASRTGLAGYNEQFF. The CDR3 DNA sequence: TGTGCCAGCAGAACGGGACTAGCGGGGTACAATGAGCAGTTCTTC.

This clonotype was seen a handful of times. The chain is built from TRBV7-2 and TRBJ1-1; a possible D gene is TRBD1 (5 bases). This CDR3 region has 15 residues. V was shortened by 8 bases and J by 4 bases, with 20 bases between the two germline ends. Per the germline V gene, CDR1 is SGHTA and CDR2 is FQGNSA. The CDR3 sequence: CASVPPPGASTEAFF. As DNA, the CDR3 is TGTGCCAGCGTCCCGCCCCCCGGGGCGAGCACTGAAGCTTTCTTT.

This sequence joins TRBV5-1 and TRBJ2-1, with 8 nucleotides matching TRBD2. J gave up 9 bases and V 7 bases, and 9 bases lay outside the gene matches. CDR1 is SGHRS and CDR2 is YFSETQ in the germline V gene. This CDR3 comprises 13 residues. The CDR3 loop is CASGSGAWGEQFF. CDR3 bases: TGCGCCAGCGGTAGCGGGGCATGGGGTGAGCAGTTCTTC.

This clonotype was found many times. The gene calls are TRBV28 and TRBJ2-7; D ambiguous. Germline CDR1 reads MDHEN; CDR2 reads SYDVKM. Trimming cost V 4 bases and J 3 bases, with 13 bases left between them. This CDR3 has 14 residues. The CDR3 nucleotides read TGTGCCAGCAGTTCACCCCTAATGGGCTACGAGCAGTACTTC. This translates into CASSSPLMGYEQYF. The full variable domain, its missing parts supplied by reference TRBV28 and TRBJ2-7, is DVKVTQSSRYLVKRTGEKVFLECVQDMDHENMFWYRQDPGLGLRLIYFSYDVKMKEKGDIPEGYSVSREKKERFSLILESASTNQTSMYLCASSSPLMGYEQYFGPGTRLTVT.

The V gene is TRBV15, the J gene TRBJ2-7; possibly TRBD2 for D (6 bases). The CDR3 has 16 amino acids. The germline V and J ends were trimmed by 0 bases and 5 bases, with 17 bases remaining between them. Per the germline V gene, CDR1 is LNHNV and CDR2 is YYDKDF (reference sequence). DNA of the CDR3: TGTGCCACCAGCAGAGATAAAGGAGGGACCCTAAACGAGCAGTACTTC. Translated, it gives CATSRDKGGTLNEQYF.

This clonotype was detected a few times. V gene TRBV20-1 combines with J gene TRBJ2-7; 9 positions match TRBD2. With V trimmed by 1 base and J by 5 bases, 6 bases remained unmatched. Germline CDR1 is DFQATT and CDR2 is SNEGSKA (reference sequence). This CDR3 has 14 residues. DNA of the CDR3: TGCAGTGCTAGAGTTAGCGGGAGACTAGACGAGCAGTACTTC. Translation gives CSARVSGRLDEQYF.

This clonotype was seen a few times. The DNA for the CDR3 is TGTGCCAGTAGTATGAATGGAGCGGGGAACACCGGGGAGCTGTTTTTT. Translation gives CASSMNGAGNTGELFF. The chain uses TRBV19 and TRBJ2-2, with a weak D call TRBD2 (6 bases). V lost 3 bases, J lost 1 base, and 12 bases lay in between. The CDR3 is 16 amino acids. The germline gives CDR1 LNHDA, CDR2 SQIVND (reference sequence). The variable domain in full, completed from reference TRBV19 and TRBJ2-2, reads DGGITQSPKYLFRKEGQNVTLSCEQNLNHDAMYWYRQDPGQGLRLIYYSQIVNDFQKGDIAEGYSVSREKKESFPLTVTSAQKNPTAFYLCASSMNGAGNTGELFFGEGSRLTVL.

The chain recombines TRBV11-2 with TRBJ1-1; 12 bases are a match to TRBD1. Germline V gene sequence: CDR1 SGHAT, CDR2 FQNNGV. The CDR3 totals 16 residues. Trimming at V came to 7 bases and at J to 11 bases, leaving 17 bases not matched to a gene. CDR3 region: CASNRPFRDRGPMAFF. DNA for the CDR3: TGTGCCAGCAACCGACCCTTCCGGGACAGGGGGCCGATGGCTTTCTTT.